This record covers a single TCR beta chain. This entry belongs to a study of shared clonotypes between healthy human individuals. Genomic DNA of every subset was divided equally among multiple immunoSEQ plates. As handled by the study authors: ImmunoSEQ gave junction-only sequences without quality scores, so filtering differed. Measured with immunoSEQ multiplex PCR; TCRdb has only the in-frame clones, and not every one. D and trimming come from the DNA, and the V and J calls and clone size come from that table. Among more than 450,000 clones listed, around 79% were seen once. The clonotype originates from a woman in her thirties or forties in good health. Some clones in this sample may be carry-over from other donors' samples. The sample was PBMCs.

CDR3 DNA sequence: TGCGCCAGCAGTGAGTTACAGGGGGCTACGGAGACCCAGTACTTC. It is translated as CASSELQGATETQYF. The J gene is TRBJ2-5, the V gene TRBV10-1, with 9 positions matching TRBD1. The length of the CDR3 is 15 residues. The V gene's germline CDR1 is WNHNN and CDR2 SYGVQD (reference sequence). The V gene end was trimmed by 1 base and the J gene end by 5 bases; junction bases not matched to a gene: 5.